Listed below are T cell receptor beta chains from one sample, sequenced in a study of OX40 agonist ivuxolimab in advanced cancers. Assay: immunoSEQ multiplex PCR; the TCRdb copy retains only in-frame clones and omits some. Altogether about 46,000 clones are present, 90% to 95% being singletons, with the ten largest covering 4% to 5%. The material sequenced was CD4+ or CD8+ T cells sorted from blood, taken in a trial of the OX40 agonist ivuxolimab. Receptor source: an adult with an advanced solid tumor such as melanoma, head and neck, liver or kidney cancer. The CDR3 runs from the conserved cysteine through the conserved F or W. D genes are given only for firm matches.

DNA	CDR3	J	V	D
TGTGCCAGCAGAACTAGCGGGGCTTCCTACAATGAGCAGTTCTTC	CASRTSGASYNEQFF	TRBJ2-1	TRBV10-3	TRBD2
TGTGCCAGCAGCTCCACAGGGCGGGACGGCTACACCTTC	CASSSTGRDGYTF	TRBJ1-2	TRBV7-9	.
TGTGCCAGCAGCTTGGGACCCAAAAATGGCTACACCTTC	CASSLGPKNGYTF	TRBJ1-2	TRBV5-6	.
TGTGCCAGCAGCTTGGCTAGCGGGGGGCGCCCTGAGCAGTTCTTC	CASSLASGGRPEQFF	TRBJ2-1	TRBV11-2	TRBD2
TGTGCCAGTAGCTTACAGGGAGGGAGCAATCAGCCCCAGCATTTT	CASSLQGGSNQPQHF	TRBJ1-5	TRBV19	.
TGTGCCAGCAGCACCCGACCCTCCGGGACAGGGATCGGAGCTTTCTTT	CASSTRPSGTGIGAFF	TRBJ1-1	TRBV21-1	.
TGTGCCAGCAGCCATCTACCGGGACAGGCCTACGAGCAGTACTTC	CASSHLPGQAYEQYF	TRBJ2-7	TRBV4-2	TRBD1
TGTGCCAGCAGTTACTCGACAGGAGGCACTGAAGCTTTCTTT	CASSYSTGGTEAFF	TRBJ1-1	TRBV27	.
TGTGCCAGCAGCCCTGATCCGGGACAGGGTAGGGATGGCTACACCTTC	CASSPDPGQGRDGYTF	TRBJ1-2	TRBV7-3	TRBD1
TGTGCCAGCAGGATCCGACTAGCGGGATTTTACAATGAGCAGTTCTTC	CASRIRLAGFYNEQFF	TRBJ2-1	TRBV28	TRBD2
TGTGCCAGTAGTATTACGATGAGCGAGGAGCAGTACTTC	CASSITMSEEQYF	TRBJ2-7	TRBV19	.